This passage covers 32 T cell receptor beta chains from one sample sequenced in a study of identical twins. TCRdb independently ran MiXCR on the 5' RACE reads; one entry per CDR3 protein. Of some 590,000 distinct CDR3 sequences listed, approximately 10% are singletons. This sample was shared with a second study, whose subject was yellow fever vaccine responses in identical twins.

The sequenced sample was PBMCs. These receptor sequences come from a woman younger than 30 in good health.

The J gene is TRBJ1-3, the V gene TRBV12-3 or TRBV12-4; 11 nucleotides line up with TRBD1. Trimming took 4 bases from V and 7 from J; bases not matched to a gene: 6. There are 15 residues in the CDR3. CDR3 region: CASSSIGQGANTIYF. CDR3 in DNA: TGTGCCAGCAGTTCGATAGGACAGGGGGCTAACACCATATATTTT.

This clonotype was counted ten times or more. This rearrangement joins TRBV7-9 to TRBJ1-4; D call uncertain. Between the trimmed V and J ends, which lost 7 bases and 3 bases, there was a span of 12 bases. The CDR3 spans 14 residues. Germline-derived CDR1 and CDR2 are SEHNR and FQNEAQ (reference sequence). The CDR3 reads CASTSYVANEKLFF. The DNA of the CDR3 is TGTGCCAGCACCTCATATGTGGCTAATGAAAAACTGTTTTTT. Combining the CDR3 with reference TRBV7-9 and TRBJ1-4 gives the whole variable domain DTGVSQNPRHKITKRGQNVTFRCDPISEHNRLYWYRQTLGQGPEFLTYFQNEAQLEKSRLLSDRFSAERPKGSFSTLEIQRTEQGDSAMYLCASTSYVANEKLFFGSGTQLSVL.

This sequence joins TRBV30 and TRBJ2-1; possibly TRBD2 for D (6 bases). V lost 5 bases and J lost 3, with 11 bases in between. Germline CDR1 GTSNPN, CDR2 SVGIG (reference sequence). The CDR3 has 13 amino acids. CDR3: CAWFDGSYNEQFF. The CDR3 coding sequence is TGTGCCTGGTTTGACGGGAGCTACAATGAGCAGTTCTTC. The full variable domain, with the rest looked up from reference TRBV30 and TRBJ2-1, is SQTIHQWPATLVQPVGSPLSLECTVEGTSNPNLYWYRQAAGRGLQLLFYSVGIGQISSEVPQNLSASRPQDRQFILSSKKLLLSDSGFYLCAWFDGSYNEQFFGPGTRLTVL.

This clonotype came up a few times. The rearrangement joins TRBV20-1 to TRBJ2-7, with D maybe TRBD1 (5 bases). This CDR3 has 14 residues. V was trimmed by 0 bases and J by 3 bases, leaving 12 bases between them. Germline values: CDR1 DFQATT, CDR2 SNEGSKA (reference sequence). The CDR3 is CSARDRQGLYEQYF. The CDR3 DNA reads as TGCAGTGCTAGAGATCGTCAGGGTCTCTACGAGCAGTACTTC.

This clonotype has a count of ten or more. CDR3 amino acids: CASSYVFEEETQYF. In DNA form, the CDR3 reads TGTGCCAGCAGTTACGTGTTCGAGGAAGAGACCCAGTACTTC. This chain links TRBV6-5 with TRBJ2-5; D is ambiguous. V was clipped by 2 bases and J by 3 bases, with 10 bases between them. The CDR3 sequence is 14 residues long. Germline CDR1 reads MNHEY; CDR2 reads SVGAGI.

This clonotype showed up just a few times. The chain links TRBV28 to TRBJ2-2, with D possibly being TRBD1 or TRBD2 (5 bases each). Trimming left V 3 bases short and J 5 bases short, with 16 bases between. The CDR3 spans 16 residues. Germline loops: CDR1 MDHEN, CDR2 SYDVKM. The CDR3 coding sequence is TGTGCCAGCAGTTTCGGTTCCGGGACGGGAACCGGGGAGCTGTTTTTT. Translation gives CASSFGSGTGTGELFF.

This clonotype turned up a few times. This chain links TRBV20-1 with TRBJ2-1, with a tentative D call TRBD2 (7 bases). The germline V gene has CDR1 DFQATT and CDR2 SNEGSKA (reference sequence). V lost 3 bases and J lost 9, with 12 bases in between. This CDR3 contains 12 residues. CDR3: CSASLGGGEQFF. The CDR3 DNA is TGCAGTGCTAGTCTAGGGGGGGGTGAGCAGTTCTTC.

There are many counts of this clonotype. CDR3 DNA: TGTGCCAGCAGCTTAAGCTCTGGGAACACTGAAGCTTTCTTT. Translating gives CASSLSSGNTEAFF. The rearrangement joins TRBV7-9 to TRBJ1-1; D is unclear. The V end was cut by 2 bases, the J end by 1 base, with 8 bases between. The germline CDR1 and CDR2 sequences are SEHNR and FQNEAQ (reference sequence). There are 14 residues in the CDR3.

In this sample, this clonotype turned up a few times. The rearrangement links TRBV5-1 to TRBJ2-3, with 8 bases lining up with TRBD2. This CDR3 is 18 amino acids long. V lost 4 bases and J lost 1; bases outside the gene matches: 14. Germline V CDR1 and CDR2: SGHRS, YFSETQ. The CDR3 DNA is TGCGCCAGCAGCAGCACCGGGACTAGAGTTTTGGGCACAGATACGCAGTATTTT. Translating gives CASSSTGTRVLGTDTQYF.

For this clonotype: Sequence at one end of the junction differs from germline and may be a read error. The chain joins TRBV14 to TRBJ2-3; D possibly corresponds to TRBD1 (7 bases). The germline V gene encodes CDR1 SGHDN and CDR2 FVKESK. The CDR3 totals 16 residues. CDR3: CAGSQDVGRGVDTQYF. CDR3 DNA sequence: TGTGCCGGCAGCCAAGATGTCGGCAGGGGGGTAGATACGCAGTATTTT.

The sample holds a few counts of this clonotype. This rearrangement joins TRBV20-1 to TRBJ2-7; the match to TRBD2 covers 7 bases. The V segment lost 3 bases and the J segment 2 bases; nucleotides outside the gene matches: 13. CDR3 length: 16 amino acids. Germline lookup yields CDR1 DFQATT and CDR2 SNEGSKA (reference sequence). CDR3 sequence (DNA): TGCAGTGCTAGGAGAGGGCAGAGGGAGGGACCCTACGAGCAGTACTTC. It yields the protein CSARRGQREGPYEQYF.

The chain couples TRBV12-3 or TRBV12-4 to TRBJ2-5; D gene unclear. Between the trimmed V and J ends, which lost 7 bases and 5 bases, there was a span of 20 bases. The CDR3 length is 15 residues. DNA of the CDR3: TGTGCCAGCACCCCACTGAGCGCGCTACACGAGACCCAGTACTTC. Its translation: CASTPLSALHETQYF.

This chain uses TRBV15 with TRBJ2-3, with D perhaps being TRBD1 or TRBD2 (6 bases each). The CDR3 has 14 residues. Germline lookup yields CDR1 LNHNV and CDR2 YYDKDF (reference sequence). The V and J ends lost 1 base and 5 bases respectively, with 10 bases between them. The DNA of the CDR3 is TGTGCCACCAGCAGAGCGGGGGCCAGAGATACGCAGTATTTT. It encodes CATSRAGARDTQYF.

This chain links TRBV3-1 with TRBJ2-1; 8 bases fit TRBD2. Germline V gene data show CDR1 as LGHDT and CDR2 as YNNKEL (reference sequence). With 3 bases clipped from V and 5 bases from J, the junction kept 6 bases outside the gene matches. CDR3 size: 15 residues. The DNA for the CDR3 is TGTGCCAGCAGCCAGACGGGGGGGGGGCACAATGAGCAGTTCTTC. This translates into CASSQTGGGHNEQFF.

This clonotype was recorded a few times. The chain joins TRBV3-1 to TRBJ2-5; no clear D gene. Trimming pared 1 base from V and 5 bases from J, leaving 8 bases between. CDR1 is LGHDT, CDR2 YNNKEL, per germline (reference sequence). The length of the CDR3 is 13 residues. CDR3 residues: CASSQAKVETQYF. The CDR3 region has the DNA TGTGCCAGCAGCCAAGCAAAGGTCGAGACCCAGTACTTC.

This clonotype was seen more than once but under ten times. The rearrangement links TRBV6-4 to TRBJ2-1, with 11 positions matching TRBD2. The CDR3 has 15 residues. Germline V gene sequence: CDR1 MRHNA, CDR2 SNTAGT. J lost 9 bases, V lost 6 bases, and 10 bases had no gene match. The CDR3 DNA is TGTGCCAGCAGCATACTAGCGGGGGCAGGTGGTGAGCAGTTCTTC. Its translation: CASSILAGAGGEQFF.

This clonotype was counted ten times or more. DNA for the CDR3: TGTGCCAGCAGCTTAGGGGCCCGACCTGAGGCCTCCTACAATGAGCAGTTCTTC. As protein: CASSLGARPEASYNEQFF. This sequence joins TRBV11-2 and TRBJ2-1; D is unresolved. This CDR3 comprises 18 residues. The V gene lost 1 base and the J gene lost 0 bases, with 16 bases spanning the gap. The germline CDR1 and CDR2 sequences are SGHAT and FQNNGV.

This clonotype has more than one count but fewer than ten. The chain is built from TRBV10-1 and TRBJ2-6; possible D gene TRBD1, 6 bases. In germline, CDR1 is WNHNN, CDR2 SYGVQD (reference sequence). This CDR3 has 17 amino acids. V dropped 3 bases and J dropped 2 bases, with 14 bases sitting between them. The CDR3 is CASSELQGTAGANVLTF. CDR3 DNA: TGCGCCAGCAGTGAACTACAGGGCACGGCTGGGGCCAACGTCCTGACTTTC.

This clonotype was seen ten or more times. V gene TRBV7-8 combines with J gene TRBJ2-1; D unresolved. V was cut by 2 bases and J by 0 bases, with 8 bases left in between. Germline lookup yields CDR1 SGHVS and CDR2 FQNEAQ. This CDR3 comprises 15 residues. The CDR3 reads CASSLTEVSYNEQFF. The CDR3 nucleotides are TGTGCCAGCAGCTTAACCGAGGTCTCCTACAATGAGCAGTTCTTC.

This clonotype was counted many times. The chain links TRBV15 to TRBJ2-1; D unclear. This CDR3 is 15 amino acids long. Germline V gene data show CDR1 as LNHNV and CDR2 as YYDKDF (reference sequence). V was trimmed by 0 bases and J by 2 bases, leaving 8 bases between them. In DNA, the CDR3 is TGTGCCACCAGCAGAGATATTGAGACCTACAATGAGCAGTTCTTC. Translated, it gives CATSRDIETYNEQFF.

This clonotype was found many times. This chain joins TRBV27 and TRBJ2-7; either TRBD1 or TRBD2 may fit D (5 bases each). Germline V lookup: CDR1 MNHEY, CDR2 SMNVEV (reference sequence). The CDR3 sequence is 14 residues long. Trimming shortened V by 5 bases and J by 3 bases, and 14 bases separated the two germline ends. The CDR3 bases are TGTGCCAGCAGTCCTAGCTTTGGGGGCTACGAGCAGTACTTC. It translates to CASSPSFGGYEQYF.

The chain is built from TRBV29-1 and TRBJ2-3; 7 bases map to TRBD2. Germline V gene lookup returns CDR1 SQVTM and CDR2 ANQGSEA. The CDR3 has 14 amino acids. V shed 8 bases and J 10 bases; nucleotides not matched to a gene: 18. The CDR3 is CSISLELAADPQYF. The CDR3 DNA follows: TGCAGCATCTCTCTGGAGCTAGCGGCGGACCCGCAGTATTTT.

The CDR3 protein is CSAREGQYSGANVLTF. Here the CDR3 DNA reads TGCAGTGCTAGGGAGGGACAGTATTCTGGGGCCAACGTCCTGACTTTC. The V gene is TRBV20-1, the J gene TRBJ2-6, with TRBD1 as a possible D gene (7 bases). V lost 3 bases and J lost 1, with 13 bases in between. The CDR3 spans 16 residues. Germline assignment: CDR1 DFQATT and CDR2 SNEGSKA (reference sequence).

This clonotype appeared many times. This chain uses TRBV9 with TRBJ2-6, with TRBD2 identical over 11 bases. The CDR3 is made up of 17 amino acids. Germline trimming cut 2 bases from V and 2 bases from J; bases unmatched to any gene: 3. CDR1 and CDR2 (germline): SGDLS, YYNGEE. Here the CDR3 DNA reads TGTGCCAGCAGCGTTAGCGGGGGGGCCACTGGGGCCAACGTCCTGACTTTC. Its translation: CASSVSGGATGANVLTF. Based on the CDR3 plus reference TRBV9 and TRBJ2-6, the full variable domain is DSGVTQTPKHLITATGQRVTLRCSPRSGDLSVYWYQQSLDQGLQFLIQYYNGEERAKGNILERFSAQQFPDLHSELNLSSLELGDSALYFCASSVSGGATGANVLTFGAGSRLTVL.

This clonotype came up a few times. The CDR3 bases are TGCGCCAGCAGCCAAGATCCCCCCCCGGGCAATGAGCAGTTCTTC. Translation: CASSQDPPPGNEQFF. The V and J genes are TRBV4-3 and TRBJ2-1; D call uncertain. V was shortened by 0 bases and J by 6 bases, with 12 bases between the two germline ends. Germline-derived CDR1 and CDR2 are LGHNA and YSLEER. The CDR3 is 15 residues long.

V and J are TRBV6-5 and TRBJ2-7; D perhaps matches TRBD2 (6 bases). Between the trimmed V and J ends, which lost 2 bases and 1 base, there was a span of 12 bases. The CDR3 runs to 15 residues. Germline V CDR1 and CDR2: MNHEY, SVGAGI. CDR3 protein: CASSYGAGPSYEQYF. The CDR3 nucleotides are TGTGCCAGCAGTTACGGCGCGGGACCATCCTACGAGCAGTACTTC.

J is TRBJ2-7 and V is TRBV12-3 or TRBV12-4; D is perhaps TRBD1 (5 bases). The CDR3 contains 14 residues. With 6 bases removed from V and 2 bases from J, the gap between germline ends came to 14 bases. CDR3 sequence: CASSDSARTYEQYF. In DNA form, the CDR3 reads TGTGCCAGCAGCGACAGCGCCCGGACCTACGAGCAGTACTTC.

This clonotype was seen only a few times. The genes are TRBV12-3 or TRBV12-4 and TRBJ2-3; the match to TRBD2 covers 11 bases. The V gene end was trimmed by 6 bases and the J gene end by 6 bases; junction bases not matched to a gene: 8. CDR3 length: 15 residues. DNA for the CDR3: TGTGCCAGCAGGGTAGCGGGAGGGCCGGAGGATACGCAGTATTTT. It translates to CASRVAGGPEDTQYF.

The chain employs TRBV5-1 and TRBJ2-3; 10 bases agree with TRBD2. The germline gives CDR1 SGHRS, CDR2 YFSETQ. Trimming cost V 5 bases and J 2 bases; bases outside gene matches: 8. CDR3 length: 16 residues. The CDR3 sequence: CASRVPTSGNTDTQYF. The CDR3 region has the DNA TGCGCCAGCAGGGTTCCTACTAGCGGGAACACAGATACGCAGTATTTT.

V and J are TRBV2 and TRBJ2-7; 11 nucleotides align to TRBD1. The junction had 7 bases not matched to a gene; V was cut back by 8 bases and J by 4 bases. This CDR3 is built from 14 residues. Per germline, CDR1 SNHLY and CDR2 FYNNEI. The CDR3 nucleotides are TGTGCCAGCGGAAGGGACAGGGGGGAGTACGAGCAGTACTTC. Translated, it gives CASGRDRGEYEQYF.

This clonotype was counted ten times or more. CDR3 region: CASRPGTGGAGYEQYF. In nucleotides, the CDR3 is TGTGCCAGCAGACCCGGGACAGGGGGCGCGGGGTACGAGCAGTACTTC. The chain recombines TRBV6-1 with TRBJ2-7; 12 bases agree with TRBD1. The ends lost 6 bases at V and 4 bases at J; junction bases unmatched: 10. CDR1 is MNHNS and CDR2 is SASEGT in the germline V gene. The length of the CDR3 is 16 residues.

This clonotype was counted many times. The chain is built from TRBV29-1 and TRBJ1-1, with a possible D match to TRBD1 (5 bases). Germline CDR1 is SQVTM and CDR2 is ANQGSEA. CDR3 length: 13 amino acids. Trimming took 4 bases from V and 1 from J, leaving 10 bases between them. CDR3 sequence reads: CSVGAGPNTEAFF. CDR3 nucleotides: TGCAGCGTTGGGGCAGGGCCGAACACTGAAGCTTTCTTT.